The sequence of this T cell receptor beta chain was determined in a study of shared clonotypes between healthy human individuals. The CDR3 spans 16 residues. Germline loops: CDR1 MNHEY, CDR2 SVGAGI. With 4 bases clipped from V and 5 bases from J, the junction kept 10 bases outside the gene matches. Deep was the level at which the assay was run. Clones were sequenced by immunoSEQ multiplex PCR, and TCRdb holds only the in-frame ones, with some missing. The table records a few million clones, 80% to 95% of them present only once. The sequenced sample consisted of naive CD4+ T cells from PBMCs. Subset described: CD45RA+ positively selected. The source of this sequence is a man aged 18 to 29 in good health. Some clones in this sample may be carry-over from other donors' samples. The V call is TRBV6-5, the J call TRBJ1-4; 7 nucleotides line up with TRBD1. This chain's CDR3 is CASSWDSRSPNEKLFF. CDR3 nucleotides: TGTGCCAGCAGTTGGGACAGTCGCAGCCCGAATGAAAAACTGTTTTTT.